These T cell receptor beta chains were read from a single sample in a study of CD8+CD57+ T cells in acquired aplastic anemia. TCRdb called the reads again in MiXCR, with one record for every CDR3 protein. Of roughly 50,000 distinct CDR3 sequences listed, about 73% are singletons. The sample was sorted CD4+, CD8+, or CD8+CD57+ T cells (not recorded which) from PBMCs. The source of these receptors is a human donor in good health, serving as a control. The CDR3 runs from the conserved cysteine through the conserved F or W. The D gene is left open where the match is weak. A row's size may be missing; if present it is once, few, many or a size class.

d_call	v_call	j_call	clone_size	cdr3_aa	cdr3_nt
NA	TRBV10-1	TRBJ2-7	NA	CASSEPRGEQYF	TGCGCCAGCAGTGAGCCCAGAGGGGAGCAGTACTTC
NA	TRBV7-6	TRBJ2-7	NA	CASRLATGEQYF	TGTGCCAGCAGACTGGCTACGGGGGAGCAGTACTTC
TRBD1	TRBV10-3	TRBJ1-4	NA	CAISPGQADEKLFF	TGTGCCATCAGTCCGGGACAGGCAGATGAAAAACTGTTTTTT
TRBD1	TRBV5-1	TRBJ2-7	NA	CASSSDREHYEQYF	TGCGCCAGCAGCTCGGACAGGGAGCACTACGAGCAGTACTTC
TRBD1	TRBV25-1	TRBJ1-3	once	CASSEDRVSGNTIYF	TGTGCCAGCAGTGAGGACAGGGTCAGTGGAAACACCATATATTTT
NA	TRBV5-1	TRBJ2-7	NA	CASSRGFRESYEQYF	TGCGCCAGCAGCCGCGGATTCAGGGAGTCCTACGAGCAGTACTTC
TRBD1	TRBV19	TRBJ1-6	NA	CASSAGQGVGSPLHF	TGTGCCAGTAGTGCGGGACAGGGGGTCGGTTCACCCCTCCACTTT
NA	TRBV6-2/TRBV6-3	TRBJ1-3	NA	CASSYGTRYSGNTIYF	TGTGCCAGCAGTTACGGAACTCGATACTCTGGAAACACCATATATTTT
NA	TRBV20-1	TRBJ2-5	many	CSAEDTDQETQYF	TGCAGTGCTGAGGACACTGACCAAGAGACCCAGTACTTC
TRBD1	TRBV20-1	TRBJ1-5	once	CSASGPLGQGRGQPQHF	TGCAGTGCTAGCGGCCCCCTCGGACAGGGTCGTGGTCAGCCCCAGCATTTT
NA	TRBV25-1	TRBJ1-4	NA	CASRQTGPNEKLFF	TGTGCCAGCAGACAGACTGGGCCTAATGAAAAACTGTTTTTT
NA	TRBV2	TRBJ1-5	NA	CASSDQDIGYQPQHF	TGTGCCAGCAGTGACCAGGACATAGGGTATCAGCCCCAGCATTTT
NA	TRBV7-6	TRBJ2-7	NA	CASSLEVSGTALGYEQYF	TGTGCCAGCAGCTTAGAAGTCAGCGGGACAGCCCTCGGTTACGAGCAGTACTTC
NA	TRBV7-3	TRBJ1-1	few	CASGQGPNTEAFF	TGTGCCAGTGGGCAGGGCCCGAACACTGAAGCTTTCTTT
TRBD2	TRBV7-3	TRBJ2-1	few	CASSLTGGDNEQFF	TGTGCCAGCAGCTTAACCGGGGGGGACAATGAGCAGTTCTTC
NA	TRBV10-1	TRBJ1-6	NA	CATRQSYNSPLHF	TGCGCCACGCGACAGTCCTATAATTCACCCCTCCACTTT
TRBD1	TRBV2	TRBJ1-2	NA	CASNIGGQGADGYTF	TGTGCCAGCAATATCGGGGGGCAGGGGGCCGATGGCTACACCTTC
NA	TRBV10-2	TRBJ2-3	once	CASSDFFGTDTQYF	TGCGCCAGCAGTGACTTCTTCGGGACAGATACGCAGTATTTT
NA	TRBV2	TRBJ1-2	NA	CASGVSYGYTF	TGTGCCAGCGGCGTTAGCTATGGCTACACCTTC
NA	TRBV6-1	TRBJ1-1	many	CASSPLAENTEAFF	TGTGCCAGCAGTCCGCTGGCCGAGAACACTGAAGCTTTCTTT
NA	TRBV2	TRBJ2-7	NA	CAISIQVFHEQYF	TGTGCCATCTCGATACAGGTTTTCCACGAGCAGTACTTC
NA	TRBV5-1	TRBJ1-2	NA	CASSLGTRQNYGYTF	TGCGCCAGCAGCTTGGGAACTCGACAGAACTATGGCTACACCTTC
NA	TRBV19	TRBJ2-5	NA	CASAPSIQETQYF	TGTGCCAGCGCCCCCTCCATCCAAGAGACCCAGTACTTC
NA	TRBV7-2	TRBJ1-2	NA	CASSLNSLDYGYTF	TGTGCCAGCAGCTTAAACAGCCTGGACTATGGCTACACCTTC